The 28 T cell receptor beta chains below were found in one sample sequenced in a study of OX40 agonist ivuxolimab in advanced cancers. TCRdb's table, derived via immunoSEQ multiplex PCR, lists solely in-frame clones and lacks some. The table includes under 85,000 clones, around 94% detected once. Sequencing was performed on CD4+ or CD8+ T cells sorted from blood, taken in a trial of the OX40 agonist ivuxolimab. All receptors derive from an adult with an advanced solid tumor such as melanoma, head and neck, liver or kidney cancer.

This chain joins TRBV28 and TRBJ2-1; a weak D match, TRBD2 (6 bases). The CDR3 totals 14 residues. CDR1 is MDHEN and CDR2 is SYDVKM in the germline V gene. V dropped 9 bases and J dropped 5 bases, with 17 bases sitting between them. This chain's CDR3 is CASLGPEGHNEQFF. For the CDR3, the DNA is TGTGCCAGTCTAGGACCGGAGGGCCACAATGAGCAGTTCTTC.

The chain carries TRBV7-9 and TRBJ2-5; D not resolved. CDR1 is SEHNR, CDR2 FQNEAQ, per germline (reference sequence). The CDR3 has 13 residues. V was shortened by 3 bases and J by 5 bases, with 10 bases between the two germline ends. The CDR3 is CASSFTAQETQYF. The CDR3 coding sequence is TGTGCCAGCAGCTTCACCGCCCAGGAGACCCAGTACTTC.

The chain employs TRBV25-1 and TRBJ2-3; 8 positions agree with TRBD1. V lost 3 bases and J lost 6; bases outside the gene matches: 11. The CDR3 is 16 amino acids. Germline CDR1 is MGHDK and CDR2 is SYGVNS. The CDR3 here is CASSDQLQGASDTQYF. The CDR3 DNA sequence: TGTGCCAGCAGTGACCAGCTCCAGGGGGCTTCGGATACGCAGTATTTT.

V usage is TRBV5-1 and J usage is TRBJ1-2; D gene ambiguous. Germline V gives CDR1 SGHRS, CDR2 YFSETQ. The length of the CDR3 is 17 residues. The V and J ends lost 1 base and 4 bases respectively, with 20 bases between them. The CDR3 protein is CASSLTSTTPGVYGYTF. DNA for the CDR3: TGCGCCAGCAGCTTGACCTCTACGACCCCTGGGGTCTATGGCTACACCTTC.

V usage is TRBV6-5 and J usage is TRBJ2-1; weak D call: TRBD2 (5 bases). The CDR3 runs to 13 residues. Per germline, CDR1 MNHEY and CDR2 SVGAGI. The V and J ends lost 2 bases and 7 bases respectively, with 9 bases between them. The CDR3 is CASSYDYRNEQFF. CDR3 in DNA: TGTGCCAGCAGTTACGACTACCGTAATGAGCAGTTCTTC.

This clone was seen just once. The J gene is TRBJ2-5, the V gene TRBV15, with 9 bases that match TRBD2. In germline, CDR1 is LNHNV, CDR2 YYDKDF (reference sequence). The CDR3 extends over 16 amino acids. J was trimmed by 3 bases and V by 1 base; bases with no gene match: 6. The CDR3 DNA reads TGTGCCACCAGCAGAGTGCGGGAGGGGGGTAAAGAGACCCAGTACTTC. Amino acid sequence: CATSRVREGGKETQYF.

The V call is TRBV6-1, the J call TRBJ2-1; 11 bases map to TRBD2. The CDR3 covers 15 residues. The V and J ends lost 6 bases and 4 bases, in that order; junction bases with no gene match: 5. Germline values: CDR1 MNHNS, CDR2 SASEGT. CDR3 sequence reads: CASRAGTSGYNEQFF. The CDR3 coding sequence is TGTGCCAGCAGAGCCGGGACTAGCGGATACAATGAGCAGTTCTTC.

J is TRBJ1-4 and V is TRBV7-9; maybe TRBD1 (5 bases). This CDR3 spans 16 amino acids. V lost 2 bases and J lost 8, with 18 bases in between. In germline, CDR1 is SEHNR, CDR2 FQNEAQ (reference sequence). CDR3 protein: CASSLWAGDFGEKLFF. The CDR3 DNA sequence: TGTGCCAGCAGCTTATGGGCCGGGGACTTTGGCGAAAAACTGTTTTTT. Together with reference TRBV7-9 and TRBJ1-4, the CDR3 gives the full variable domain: DTGVSQNPRHKITKRGQNVTFRCDPISEHNRLYWYRQTLGQGPEFLTYFQNEAQLEKSRLLSDRFSAERPKGSFSTLEIQRTEQGDSAMYLCASSLWAGDFGEKLFFGSGTQLSVL.

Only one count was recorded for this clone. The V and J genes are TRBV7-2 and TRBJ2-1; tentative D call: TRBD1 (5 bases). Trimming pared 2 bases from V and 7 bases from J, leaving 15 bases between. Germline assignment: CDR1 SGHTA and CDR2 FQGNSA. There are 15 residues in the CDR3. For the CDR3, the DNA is TGTGCCAGCAGCTTATTTGCAGGGTATACGAATGAGCAGTTCTTC. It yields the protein CASSLFAGYTNEQFF.

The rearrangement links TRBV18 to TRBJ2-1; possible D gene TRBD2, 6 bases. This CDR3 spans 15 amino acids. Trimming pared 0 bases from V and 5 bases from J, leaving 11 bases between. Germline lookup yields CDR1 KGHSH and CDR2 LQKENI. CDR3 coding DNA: TGTGCCAGCTCACCACCGGAGGGCGCTAACAATGAGCAGTTCTTC. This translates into CASSPPEGANNEQFF. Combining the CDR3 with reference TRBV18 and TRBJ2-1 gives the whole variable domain NAGVMQNPRHLVRRRGQEARLRCSPMKGHSHVYWYRQLPEEGLKFMVYLQKENIIDESGMPKERFSAEFPKEGPSILRIQQVVRGDSAAYFCASSPPEGANNEQFFGPGTRLTVL.

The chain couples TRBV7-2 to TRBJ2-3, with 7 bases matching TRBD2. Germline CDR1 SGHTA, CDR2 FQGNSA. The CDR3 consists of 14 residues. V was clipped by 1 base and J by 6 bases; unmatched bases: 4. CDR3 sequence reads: CASSLGLAVDTQYF. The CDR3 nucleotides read TGTGCCAGCAGCTTAGGCCTAGCGGTGGATACGCAGTATTTT.

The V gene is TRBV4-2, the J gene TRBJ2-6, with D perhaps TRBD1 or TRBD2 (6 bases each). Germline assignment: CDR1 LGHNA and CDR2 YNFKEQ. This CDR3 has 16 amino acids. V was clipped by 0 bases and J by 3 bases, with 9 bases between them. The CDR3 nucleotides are TGTGCCAGCAGCCAAGAAGGGGGGTTTGGGGCCAACGTCCTGACTTTC. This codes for CASSQEGGFGANVLTF.

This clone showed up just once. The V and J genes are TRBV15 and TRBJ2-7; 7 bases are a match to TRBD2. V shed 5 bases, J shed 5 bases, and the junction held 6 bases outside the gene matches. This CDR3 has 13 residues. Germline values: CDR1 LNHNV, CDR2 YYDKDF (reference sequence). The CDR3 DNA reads TGTGCCACCAGCTACCGGGAGGCCCACGAGCAGTACTTC. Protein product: CATSYREAHEQYF.

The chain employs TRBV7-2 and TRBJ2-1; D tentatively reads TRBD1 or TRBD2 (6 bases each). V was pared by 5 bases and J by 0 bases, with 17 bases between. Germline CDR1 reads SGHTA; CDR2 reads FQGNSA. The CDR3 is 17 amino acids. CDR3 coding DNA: TGTGCCAGCAGCCCAGGACGGGGGCCGAGCTCCTACAATGAGCAGTTCTTC. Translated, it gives CASSPGRGPSSYNEQFF.

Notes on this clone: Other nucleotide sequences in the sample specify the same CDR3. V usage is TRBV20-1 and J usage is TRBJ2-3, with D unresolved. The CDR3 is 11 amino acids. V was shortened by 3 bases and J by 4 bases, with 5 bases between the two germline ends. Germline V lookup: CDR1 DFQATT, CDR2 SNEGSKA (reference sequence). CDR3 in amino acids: CSASLADTQYF. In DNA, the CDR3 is TGCAGTGCTAGTCTCGCAGATACGCAGTATTTT.

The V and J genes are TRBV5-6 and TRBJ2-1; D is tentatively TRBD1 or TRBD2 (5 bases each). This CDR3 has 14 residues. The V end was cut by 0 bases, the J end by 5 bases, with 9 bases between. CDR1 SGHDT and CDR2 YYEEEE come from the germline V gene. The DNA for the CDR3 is TGTGCCAGCAGCTTGGTAGGGACCAACAATGAGCAGTTCTTC. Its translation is CASSLVGTNNEQFF.

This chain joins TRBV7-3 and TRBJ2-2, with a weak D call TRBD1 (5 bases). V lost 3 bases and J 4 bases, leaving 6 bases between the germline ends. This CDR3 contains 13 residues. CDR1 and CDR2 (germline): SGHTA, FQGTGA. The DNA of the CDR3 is TGTGCCAGCAGCTTGGGGCGCACCGGGGAGCTGTTTTTT. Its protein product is CASSLGRTGELFF.

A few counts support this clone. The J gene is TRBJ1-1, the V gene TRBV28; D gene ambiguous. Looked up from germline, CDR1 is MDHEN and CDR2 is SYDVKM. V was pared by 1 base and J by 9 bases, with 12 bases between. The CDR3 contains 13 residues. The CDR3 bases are TGTGCCAGCAGTTTATCGGACCGTAGAAAAGCTTTCTTT. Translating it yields CASSLSDRRKAFF.

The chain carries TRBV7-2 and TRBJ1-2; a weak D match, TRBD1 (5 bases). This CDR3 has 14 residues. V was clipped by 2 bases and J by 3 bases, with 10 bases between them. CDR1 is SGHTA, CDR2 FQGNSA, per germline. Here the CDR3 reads CASSLWGIDYGYTF. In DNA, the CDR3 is TGTGCCAGCAGCTTATGGGGGATTGACTATGGCTACACCTTC.

CDR3 bases: TGTGCCAGCACCGACCGCGGGCAGGGGGCGACCCAGTACTTC. Translation: CASTDRGQGATQYF. This chain connects TRBV2 to TRBJ2-5; TRBD1 matches at 8 bases. J was trimmed by 7 bases and V by 7 bases; bases with no gene match: 11. Germline V CDR1 and CDR2: SNHLY, FYNNEI. CDR3 length: 14 residues.

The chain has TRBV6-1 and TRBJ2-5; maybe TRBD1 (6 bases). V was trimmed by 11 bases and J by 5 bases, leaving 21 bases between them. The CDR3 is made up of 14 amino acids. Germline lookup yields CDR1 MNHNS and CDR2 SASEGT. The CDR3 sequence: CACNPLGAVETQYF. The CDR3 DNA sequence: TGTGCCTGTAACCCTCTGGGGGCGGTGGAGACCCAGTACTTC.

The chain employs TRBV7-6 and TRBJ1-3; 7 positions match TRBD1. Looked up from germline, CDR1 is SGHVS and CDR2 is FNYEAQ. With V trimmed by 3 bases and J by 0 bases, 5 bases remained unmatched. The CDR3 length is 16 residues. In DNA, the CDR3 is TGTGCCAGCAGCTTCGGGCAGGGGGTCTCTGGAAACACCATATATTTT. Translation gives CASSFGQGVSGNTIYF.

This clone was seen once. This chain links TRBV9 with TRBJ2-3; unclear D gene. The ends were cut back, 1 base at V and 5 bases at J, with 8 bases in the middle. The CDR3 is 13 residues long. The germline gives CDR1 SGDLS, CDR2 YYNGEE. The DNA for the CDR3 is TGTGCCAGCAGCGTAACCGGAGTAGATACGCAGTATTTT. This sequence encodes CASSVTGVDTQYF.

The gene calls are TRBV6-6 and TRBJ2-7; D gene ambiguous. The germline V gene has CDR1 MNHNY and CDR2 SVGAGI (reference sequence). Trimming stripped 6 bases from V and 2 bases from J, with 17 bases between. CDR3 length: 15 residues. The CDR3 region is CASSSPRRRTYEQYF. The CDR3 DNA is TGTGCCAGCAGCTCACCTAGGCGCAGGACCTACGAGCAGTACTTC.

CDR3 in amino acids: CASSLREGLEQFF. CDR3 in DNA: TGTGCCAGCAGCTTGCGGGAGGGCCTTGAGCAGTTCTTC. The chain couples TRBV7-3 to TRBJ2-1; 9 positions match TRBD2. The CDR3 consists of 13 residues. CDR1 and CDR2 (germline): SGHTA, FQGTGA. The V segment lost 3 bases and the J segment 9 bases; nucleotides outside the gene matches: 3.

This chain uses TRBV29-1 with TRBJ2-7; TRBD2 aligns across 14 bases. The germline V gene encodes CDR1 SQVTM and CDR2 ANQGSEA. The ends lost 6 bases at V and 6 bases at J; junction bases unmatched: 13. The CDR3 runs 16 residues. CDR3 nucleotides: TGCAGCGTAGCCGGGACTAGCGGGAGTACCCTCCCCGAGCAGTACTTC. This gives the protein CSVAGTSGSTLPEQYF.

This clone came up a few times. CDR3 amino acids: CASIGGKETQYF. CDR3 coding DNA: TGTGCCAGCATTGGGGGGAAAGAGACCCAGTACTTC. The V call is TRBV28, the J call TRBJ2-5; D is possibly TRBD2 (6 bases). Germline assignment: CDR1 MDHEN and CDR2 SYDVKM. Deletions cut 7 bases from V and 3 bases from J, with 9 bases between. CDR3 length equals 12 residues.

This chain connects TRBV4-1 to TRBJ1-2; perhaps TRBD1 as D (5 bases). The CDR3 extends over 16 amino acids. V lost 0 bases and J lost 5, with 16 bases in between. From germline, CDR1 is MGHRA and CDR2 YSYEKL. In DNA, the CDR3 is TGCGCCAGCAGCCAAGAGGGTGGCGGGGCTATTTATGGCTACACCTTC. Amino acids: CASSQEGGGAIYGYTF.